This T cell receptor beta chain came from a study of human T cells and chemical hapten exposure. At the level of the study: Slight volume differences across pooled libraries mainly accounted for varying per-sample TCR yields.

The sample's time point: healthy volunteer bleed at 6 weeks. Total RNA was isolated from unfractionated whole blood. Library preparation tagged each individual cDNA molecule with a unique molecular identifier. Per the original methods: TCR counts had a median of about 92,000 per sample and spanned roughly 23,224 to 700,000. Using its own MiXCR run on the RACE reads, TCRdb lists one record per CDR3 protein. In this record, the V and J calls reflect TCRdb's handling and not the investigators' own analysis. The sample holds around 65,000 distinct CDR3 sequences, approximately 6.5% seen once. This clonotype was recorded many times. Germline assignment: CDR1 MNHEY and CDR2 SVGEGT. J gave up 2 bases and V 6 bases, and 4 bases lay outside the gene matches. The CDR3 covers 15 residues.

The source material was whole blood. V is TRBV6-2 or TRBV6-3 and J is TRBJ2-1; 10 positions match TRBD2. This TCR was sampled from a female donor in good health. Some clones in this sample may be carry-over from other donors' samples. CDR3 nucleotides: TGTGCCAGCAGAAGTCTAGCGGGAGCCTACAATGAGCAGTTCTTC. As protein: CASRSLAGAYNEQFF.